Described below is a single TCR beta chain sequence and its context. Its antigen is undetermined. The record originates from a study of PD-1 blockade in mismatch repair-deficient tumors. Across the whole study: Enrolled 2013-2016, patients had progressing, pretreated mismatch repair-deficient cancers of approximately 13 types.

Some clones are missing from TCRdb's copy, which holds only in-frame ones; the method was immunoSEQ multiplex PCR. The data contain 120,000 or so clones, around 87% of them singletons. Study results and caveats: After pembrolizumab, tumor-resident clones rose rapidly, then generally contracted before radiologic responses.

Germline V gene sequence: CDR1 LNHDA, CDR2 SQIVND (reference sequence). The CDR3 spans 16 residues. V was clipped by 3 bases and J by 2 bases; unmatched bases: 5. Mismatch repair deficiency was confirmed in all patients, by PCR or immunohistochemistry. A few pembrolizumab responders had their TCRs sequenced. The source material was peripheral blood, sampled 44 weeks after starting pembrolizumab. The sequence derives from an adult with mismatch repair-deficient cancer. The rearrangement links TRBV19 to TRBJ2-3; 10 positions agree with TRBD2. CDR3 coding DNA: TGTGCCAGTAGTATGGCTAGCGGGAGTTACACAGATACGCAGTATTTT. It is translated as CASSMASGSYTDTQYF.